This T cell receptor (beta chain) was profiled in a study of blood T cell repertoires in COVID-19. Study details: Italy, Spain and the United States were the sources of the convalescent and acute COVID-19 samples.

Only in-frame clones appear in the TCRdb table, and some are missing; sequencing was by immunoSEQ multiplex PCR. The top ten hold approximately 9.1% of the sample, which has 88,000 or so clones, under 85% seen once. Germline CDR1 LNHNV, CDR2 YYDKDF (reference sequence). Trimming took 8 bases from V and 4 from J, leaving 14 bases between them. CDR3 size: 13 residues. Sequenced input: peripheral blood. This TCR was recovered from a human donor in a cohort sampled during active COVID-19. The chain is built from TRBV15 and TRBJ1-1; D is undetermined. The CDR3 spells CATRLGLSTEAFF. In DNA, the CDR3 is TGTGCCACCCGGCTCGGACTGAGCACTGAAGCTTTCTTT.